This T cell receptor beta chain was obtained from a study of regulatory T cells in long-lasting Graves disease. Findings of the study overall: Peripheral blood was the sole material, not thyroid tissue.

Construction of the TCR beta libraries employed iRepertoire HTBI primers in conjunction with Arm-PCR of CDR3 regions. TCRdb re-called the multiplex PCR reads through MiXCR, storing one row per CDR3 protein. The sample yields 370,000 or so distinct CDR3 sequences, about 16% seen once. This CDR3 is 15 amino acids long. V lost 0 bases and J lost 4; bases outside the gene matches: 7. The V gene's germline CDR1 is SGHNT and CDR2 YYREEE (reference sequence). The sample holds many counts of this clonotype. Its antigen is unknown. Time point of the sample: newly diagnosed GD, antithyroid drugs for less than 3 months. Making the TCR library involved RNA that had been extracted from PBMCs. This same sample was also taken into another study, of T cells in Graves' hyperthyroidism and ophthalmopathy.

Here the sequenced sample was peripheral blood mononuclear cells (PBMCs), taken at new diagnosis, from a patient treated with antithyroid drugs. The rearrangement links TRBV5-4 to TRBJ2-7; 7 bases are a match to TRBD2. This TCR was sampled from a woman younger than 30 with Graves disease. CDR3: CASSLGGLAAYEQYF. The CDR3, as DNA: TGTGCCAGCAGCTTGGGTGGGCTAGCGGCGTACGAGCAGTACTTC.